Sequencing of this T cell receptor (beta chain) was carried out in a study of blood T cell repertoires in COVID-19. Original analysis: Cell counts per sample came from amplifying reference gene primers. The data were produced by immunoSEQ multiplex PCR, yet TCRdb's version contains in-frame clones alone and is incomplete. The D gene and trimming were derived from the DNA, and the V and J assignments and clone size from that table. The sample has 200,000 or so clones, roughly 90% seen once; the top ten hold under 2.5%. The CDR3 covers 17 residues. The trim removed 0 bases at V and 2 bases at J, leaving 5 bases unmatched. Germline V lookup: CDR1 GTSNPN, CDR2 SVGIG (reference sequence).

The sequenced material came from peripheral blood. This chain links TRBV30 with TRBJ2-3, with 13 positions matching TRBD2. The sequence was collected from a man aged 40-55 years with active or convalescent COVID-19. DNA for the CDR3: TGTGCCTGGAGTGTACCGGGACTAGCGGGATCCACAGATACGCAGTATTTT. As protein: CAWSVPGLAGSTDTQYF.